This entry concerns a single TCR beta chain. Its antigen is as yet unknown. Being one base from a much bigger clone, this may be a read error. This entry is derived from a study of blood T cells in healthy people across ages. General study findings and limits: Long-lived donors exceeded aged donors in naive CD4+ cells and diversity.

Sample-barcoded 5' priming and a J-beta primer mix drove a second PCR of 7 to 11 cycles. TCRdb independently ran MiXCR on the 5' RACE reads; one entry per CDR3 protein. The data contain some 880,000 distinct CDR3 sequences, about 34% of them seen just once; the ten biggest clones take up under 15%. The CDR3 runs to 13 residues. The germline V and J ends were trimmed by 8 bases and 4 bases, with 13 bases remaining between them. The sequence came from a man aged 18 to 35 in good health. The sequenced material came from blood. The chain is built from TRBV12-3 or TRBV12-4 and TRBJ2-3; the D gene is possibly TRBD1 (6 bases). In DNA, the CDR3 is TGTGCCAGCGCCAACAGGGAAGCAGATACGCAGTATTTT. It yields the protein CASANREADTQYF.